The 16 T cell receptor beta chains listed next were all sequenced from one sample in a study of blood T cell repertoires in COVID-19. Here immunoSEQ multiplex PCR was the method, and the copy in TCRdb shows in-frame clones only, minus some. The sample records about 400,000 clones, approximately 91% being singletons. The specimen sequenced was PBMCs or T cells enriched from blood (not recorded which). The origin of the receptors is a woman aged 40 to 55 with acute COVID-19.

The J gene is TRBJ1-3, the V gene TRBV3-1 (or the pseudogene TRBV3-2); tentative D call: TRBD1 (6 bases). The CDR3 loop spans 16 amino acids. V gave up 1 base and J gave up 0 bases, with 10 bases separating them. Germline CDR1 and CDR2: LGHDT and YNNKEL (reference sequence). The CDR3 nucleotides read TGTGCCAGCAGCCAAGTTGAGACAGGCTCTGGAAACACCATATATTTT. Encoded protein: CASSQVETGSGNTIYF.

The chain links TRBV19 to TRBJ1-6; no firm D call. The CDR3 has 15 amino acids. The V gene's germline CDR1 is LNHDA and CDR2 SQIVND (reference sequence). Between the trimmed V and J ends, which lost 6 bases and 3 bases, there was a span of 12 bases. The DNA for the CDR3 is TGTGCCAGTAGAGTCGCAGGAGGCTATAATTCACCCCTCCACTTT. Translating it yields CASRVAGGYNSPLHF.

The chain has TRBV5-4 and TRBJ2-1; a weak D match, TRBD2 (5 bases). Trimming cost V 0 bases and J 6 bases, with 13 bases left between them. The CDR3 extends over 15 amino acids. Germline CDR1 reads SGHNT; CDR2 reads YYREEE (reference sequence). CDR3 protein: CASSLDGEIRNEQFF. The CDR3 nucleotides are TGTGCCAGCAGCTTGGACGGGGAGATACGCAATGAGCAGTTCTTC.

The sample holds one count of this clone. Here the CDR3 DNA reads TGTGCCAGCAGTTACGGGGGGGAGTACGAGCAGTACTTC. Amino acids: CASSYGGEYEQYF. The rearrangement joins TRBV6-6 to TRBJ2-7, with TRBD2 matching 7 bases. There are 13 residues in the CDR3. The germline V gene encodes CDR1 MNHNY and CDR2 SVGAGI (reference sequence). V was pared by 2 bases and J by 4 bases, with 2 bases of the junction left unmatched.

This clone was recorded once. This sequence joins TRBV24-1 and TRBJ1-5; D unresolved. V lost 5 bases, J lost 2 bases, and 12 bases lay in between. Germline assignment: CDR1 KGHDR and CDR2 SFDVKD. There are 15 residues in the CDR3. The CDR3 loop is CATSVGGIGNQPQHF. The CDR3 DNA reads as TGTGCCACCAGTGTCGGCGGGATAGGCAATCAGCCCCAGCATTTT.

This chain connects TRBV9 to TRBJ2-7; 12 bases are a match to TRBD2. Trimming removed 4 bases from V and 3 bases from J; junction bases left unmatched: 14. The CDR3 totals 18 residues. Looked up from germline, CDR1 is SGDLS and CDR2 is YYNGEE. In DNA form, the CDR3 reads TGTGCCAGCAGCTTCAGACCTATTACTAGCGGGGGGTTCTACGAGCAGTACTTC. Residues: CASSFRPITSGGFYEQYF.

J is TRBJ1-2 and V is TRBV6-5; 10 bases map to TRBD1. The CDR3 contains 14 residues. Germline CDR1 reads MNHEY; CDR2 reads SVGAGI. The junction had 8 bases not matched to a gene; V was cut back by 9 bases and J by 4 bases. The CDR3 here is CASIKTGGGYGYTF. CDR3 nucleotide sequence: TGTGCCAGTATAAAGACAGGGGGCGGCTATGGCTACACCTTC.

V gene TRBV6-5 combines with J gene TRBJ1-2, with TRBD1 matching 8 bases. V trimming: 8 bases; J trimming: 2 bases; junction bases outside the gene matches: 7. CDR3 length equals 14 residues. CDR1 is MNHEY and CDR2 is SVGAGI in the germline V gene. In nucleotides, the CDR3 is TGTGCCAGCCGGCCAGGACAGGGCAACTATGGCTACACCTTC. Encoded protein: CASRPGQGNYGYTF.

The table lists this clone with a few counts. CDR3 residues: CASSQIFGQRWETQYF. DNA of the CDR3: TGTGCCAGCAGCCAAATTTTTGGACAGCGTTGGGAGACCCAGTACTTC. The chain employs TRBV3-1 (or the pseudogene TRBV3-2) and TRBJ2-5, with D tentatively TRBD1 (6 bases). V lost 2 bases and J 5 bases, leaving 18 bases between the germline ends. Germline assignment: CDR1 LGHDT and CDR2 YNNKEL (reference sequence). The CDR3 is made up of 16 amino acids.

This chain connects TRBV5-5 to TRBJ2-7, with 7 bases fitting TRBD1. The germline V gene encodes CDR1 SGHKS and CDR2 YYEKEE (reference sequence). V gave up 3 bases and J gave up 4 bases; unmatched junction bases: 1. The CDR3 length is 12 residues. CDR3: CASSWGQYEQYF. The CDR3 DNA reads TGTGCCAGCAGCTGGGGACAGTACGAGCAGTACTTC.

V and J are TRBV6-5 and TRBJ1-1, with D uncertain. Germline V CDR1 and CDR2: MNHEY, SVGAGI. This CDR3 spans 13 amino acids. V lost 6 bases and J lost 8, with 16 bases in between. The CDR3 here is CASRPLGGREAFF. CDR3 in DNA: TGTGCCAGCAGACCCTTAGGCGGGAGGGAAGCTTTCTTT.

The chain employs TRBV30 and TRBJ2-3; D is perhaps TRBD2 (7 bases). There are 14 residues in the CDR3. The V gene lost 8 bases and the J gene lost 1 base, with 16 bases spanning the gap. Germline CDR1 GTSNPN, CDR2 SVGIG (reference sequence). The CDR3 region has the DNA TGTGCCCGGCGGGGGCCCGACGGCACAGATACGCAGTATTTT. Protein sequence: CARRGPDGTDTQYF.

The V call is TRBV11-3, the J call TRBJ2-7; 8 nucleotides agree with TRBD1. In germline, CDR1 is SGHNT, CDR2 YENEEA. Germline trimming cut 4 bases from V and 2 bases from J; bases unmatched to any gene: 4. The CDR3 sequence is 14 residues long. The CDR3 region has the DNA TGTGCCAGCAGCTCGGACAGGGATACCTACGAGCAGTACTTC. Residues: CASSSDRDTYEQYF.

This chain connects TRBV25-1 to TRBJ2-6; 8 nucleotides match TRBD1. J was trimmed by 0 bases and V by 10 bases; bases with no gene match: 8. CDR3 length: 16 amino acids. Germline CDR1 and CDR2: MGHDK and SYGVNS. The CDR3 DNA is TGTGCCAACCAGGGACAGGCCCTCTCTGGGGCCAACGTCCTGACTTTC. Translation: CANQGQALSGANVLTF.

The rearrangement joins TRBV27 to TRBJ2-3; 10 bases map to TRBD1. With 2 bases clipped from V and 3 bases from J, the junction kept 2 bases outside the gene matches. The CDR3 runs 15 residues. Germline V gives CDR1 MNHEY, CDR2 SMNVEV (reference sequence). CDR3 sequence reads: CASSLRDRGTDTQYF. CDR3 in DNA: TGTGCCAGCAGTTTAAGGGACAGGGGAACAGATACGCAGTATTTT.

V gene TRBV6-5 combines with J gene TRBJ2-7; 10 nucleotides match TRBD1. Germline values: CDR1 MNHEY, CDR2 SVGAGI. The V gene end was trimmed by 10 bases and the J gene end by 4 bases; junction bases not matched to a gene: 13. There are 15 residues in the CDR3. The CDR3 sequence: CATKQTTGGGYEQYF. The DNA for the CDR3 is TGTGCCACGAAACAAACGACAGGGGGCGGGTACGAGCAGTACTTC.